The 6 T cell receptor beta chains reported below all come from one sample, sequenced in a study of cytomegalovirus exposure and HLA in healthy donors. Primers included in the PCR were 60 Vbeta and 13 Jbeta primers. Sequencing was performed with immunoSEQ multiplex PCR; in TCRdb, only in-frame clones are kept and a portion is missing. The sample holds roughly 90,000 clones, roughly four fifths seen once. Specimen: PBMCs. The receptors stem from a middle-aged woman in good health and CMV-seropositive.

The chain has TRBV6-1 and TRBJ2-7; 9 nucleotides match TRBD1. J lost 3 bases, V lost 1 base, and 7 bases had no gene match. Germline V CDR1 and CDR2: MNHNS, SASEGT. The CDR3 covers 16 residues. CDR3 bases: TGTGCCAGCAGTGAAGGTATTGGGACAGGGAGCTACGAGCAGTACTTC. The encoded protein is CASSEGIGTGSYEQYF.

CDR3 sequence (DNA): TGTGCCAGCAGCTTAGAGGGACAGGACTTCTACGAGCAGTACTTC. Its translation: CASSLEGQDFYEQYF. V gene TRBV7-6 combines with J gene TRBJ2-7; TRBD1 matches at 8 bases. The CDR3 runs to 15 residues. J gave up 3 bases and V 1 base, and 5 bases lay outside the gene matches. Looked up from germline, CDR1 is SGHVS and CDR2 is FNYEAQ.

J is TRBJ2-3 and V is TRBV5-1; 7 bases agree with TRBD2. This CDR3 contains 15 residues. V trimming: 7 bases; J trimming: 2 bases; junction bases outside the gene matches: 10. Germline CDR1 is SGHRS and CDR2 is YFSETQ. The chain's CDR3 is CASRELATLTDTQYF. The CDR3 nucleotides are TGCGCCAGCCGAGAACTAGCGACCCTCACAGATACGCAGTATTTT.

V gene TRBV7-2 combines with J gene TRBJ2-7; 8 bases map to TRBD1. The CDR3 spans 13 residues. Germline CDR1 reads SGHTA; CDR2 reads FQGNSA. J was trimmed by 2 bases and V by 5 bases; bases with no gene match: 2. CDR3 residues: CASSMDRAYEQYF. In DNA form, the CDR3 reads TGTGCCAGCAGCATGGACAGGGCCTACGAGCAGTACTTC.

This chain joins TRBV5-6 and TRBJ2-3; D is perhaps TRBD2 (5 bases). Germline V gene data show CDR1 as SGHDT and CDR2 as YYEEEE. With 4 bases removed from V and 6 bases from J, the gap between germline ends came to 18 bases. The CDR3 sequence is 15 residues long. CDR3 sequence: CASSPGILTSDTQYF. CDR3 DNA: TGTGCCAGCAGCCCCGGGATCCTAACCTCCGATACGCAGTATTTT.

The chain recombines TRBV27 with TRBJ2-2, with TRBD2 identical over 14 bases. This CDR3 is built from 16 residues. Germline CDR1 MNHEY, CDR2 SMNVEV (reference sequence). The V and J ends lost 5 bases and 7 bases, in that order; junction bases with no gene match: 6. CDR3 sequence (DNA): TGTGCCAGCAGTCCCCGACTAGCGGGAGGGATCGGGGAGCTGTTTTTT. This sequence encodes CASSPRLAGGIGELFF.